A single sample gave rise to the 12 T cell receptor beta chains below, sequenced in a study of blood T cell repertoires in COVID-19. The repertoire was sequenced with immunoSEQ multiplex PCR; TCRdb's copy has only in-frame clones and lacks some. The top ten hold 0.95% to 1.3% of the sample, which has around 300,000 clones, 90% seen once. Sample: peripheral blood. These receptors came from a woman in her 40s with COVID-19, enrolled during active disease.

The gene calls are TRBV27 and TRBJ1-6; tentatively, D is TRBD1 (5 bases). CDR1 MNHEY and CDR2 SMNVEV come from the germline V gene (reference sequence). The CDR3 runs to 17 residues. V was shortened by 2 bases and J by 13 bases, with 24 bases between the two germline ends. The DNA for the CDR3 is TGTGCCAGCAGTTTAGCGGGGGGAGCTCGGACGGGGCGGCCCCTCCACTTT. This gives the protein CASSLAGGARTGRPLHF.

This clone was observed a few times. This sequence joins TRBV5-1 and TRBJ1-6; D is perhaps TRBD1 (6 bases). In germline, CDR1 is SGHRS, CDR2 YFSETQ. The CDR3 spans 15 residues. Trimming took off 5 bases at V and 5 bases at J, with 14 bases between the two ends. The CDR3: CASRKTGNNNSPLHF. CDR3 bases: TGCGCCAGCAGAAAGACAGGCAACAATAATTCACCCCTCCACTTT.

This chain links TRBV20-1 with TRBJ2-3, with 7 bases fitting TRBD2. The CDR3 extends over 14 amino acids. Germline trimming cut 3 bases from V and 6 bases from J; bases unmatched to any gene: 9. The germline V gene encodes CDR1 DFQATT and CDR2 SNEGSKA (reference sequence). The DNA of the CDR3 is TGCAGTGCTAGTTCGGGAGGTACGACGGATACGCAGTATTTT. Amino acid sequence: CSASSGGTTDTQYF.

The CDR3 loop is CASGVGQGMSDEQFF. CDR3 DNA sequence: TGCGCCAGCGGAGTGGGACAGGGGATGTCAGATGAGCAGTTCTTC. V gene TRBV5-1 combines with J gene TRBJ2-1; 10 nucleotides match TRBD1. Trimming at V came to 7 bases and at J to 8 bases, leaving 12 bases not matched to a gene. Germline V gene data show CDR1 as SGHRS and CDR2 as YFSETQ. The CDR3 spans 15 residues.

V is TRBV27 and J is TRBJ1-5; a possible D gene is TRBD1 (5 bases). CDR3 length: 15 residues. The V gene lost 0 bases and the J gene lost 5 bases, with 11 bases spanning the gap. Germline V lookup: CDR1 MNHEY, CDR2 SMNVEV (reference sequence). This CDR3 is CASSLSTWGDQPQHF. The CDR3 region has the DNA TGTGCCAGCAGTTTATCTACTTGGGGCGATCAGCCCCAGCATTTT.

The chain couples TRBV12-5 to TRBJ2-1; perhaps TRBD2 as D (7 bases). Trimming left V 5 bases short and J 7 bases short, with 18 bases between. The CDR3 runs to 15 residues. Germline CDR1 reads LGHNT; CDR2 reads FRNRAP. The CDR3, as DNA: TGTGCTAGTGGTCTGATTGGGGGGGCTGAGAATGAGCAGTTCTTC. It yields the protein CASGLIGGAENEQFF.

The genes are TRBV3-1 (or the pseudogene TRBV3-2) and TRBJ2-5; possibly TRBD2 for D (6 bases). V was cut by 4 bases and J by 7 bases, with 22 bases left in between. This CDR3 has 16 amino acids. Germline assignment: CDR1 LGHDT and CDR2 YNNKEL (reference sequence). The CDR3: CASSPSGGASLVTQYF. CDR3 in DNA: TGTGCCAGCAGCCCGAGTGGCGGGGCAAGTCTTGTGACCCAGTACTTC.

The chain links TRBV10-1 to TRBJ1-5; 9 bases line up with TRBD1. Trimming took 6 bases from V and 10 from J; bases not matched to a gene: 13. Germline V gene lookup returns CDR1 WNHNN and CDR2 SYGVQD (reference sequence). This CDR3 contains 15 residues. The DNA for the CDR3 is TGCGCCAGCAGCGGCCGTCGGGACAGGGACGGCCCCCAGCATTTT. This encodes CASSGRRDRDGPQHF.

The chain is built from TRBV5-1 and TRBJ2-2; the D is unclear. Germline CDR1 is SGHRS and CDR2 is YFSETQ. This CDR3 has 14 amino acids. Trimming left V 2 bases short and J 0 bases short, with 5 bases between. CDR3 sequence: CASSFTANTGELFF. The CDR3 nucleotides read TGCGCCAGCAGCTTCACGGCGAACACCGGGGAGCTGTTTTTT.

This chain connects TRBV7-9 to TRBJ2-2, with D perhaps TRBD1 (5 bases). This CDR3 comprises 14 residues. Trimming cost V 5 bases and J 3 bases, with 10 bases left between them. Germline V gene sequence: CDR1 SEHNR, CDR2 FQNEAQ (reference sequence). CDR3 nucleotides: TGTGCCAGCAGCCAGGGATATGACACCGGGGAGCTGTTTTTT. Translation gives CASSQGYDTGELFF.

The chain is built from TRBV7-2 and TRBJ1-1; TRBD1 might be the D (6 bases). The V end lost 6 bases, the J end lost 5 bases, and 19 bases lay between the germline ends. CDR1 is SGHTA, CDR2 FQGNSA, per germline. CDR3 length equals 15 residues. CDR3 sequence reads: CASSPRGGGWTEAFF. CDR3 DNA: TGTGCCAGCAGTCCAAGGGGGGGAGGGTGGACTGAAGCTTTCTTT.

The V and J genes are TRBV19 and TRBJ2-2, with 11 bases matching TRBD2. J gave up 1 base and V 9 bases, and 4 bases lay outside the gene matches. This CDR3 spans 15 amino acids. Germline V gene data show CDR1 as LNHDA and CDR2 as SQIVND (reference sequence). CDR3 residues: CASRLAGQNTGELFF. CDR3 nucleotides: TGTGCCAGCAGACTAGCGGGACAGAACACCGGGGAGCTGTTTTTT.